One sample yielded the 13 T cell receptor beta chains listed below, sequenced in a study of T-cell reconstitution after alpha-beta-depleted transplantation in children. Preparation of the TCRbeta library involved a method that used unique molecular identifiers. TCRdb fed the PCR reads into MiXCR, producing one record per CDR3 protein. The sample contains roughly 500,000 distinct CDR3 sequences, around 16% of which appear only once. The sample in question was PBMCs from the stem cell graft donor, obtained from the stem cell graft. These receptors came from a human donor who donated a stem cell graft to a child with acute lymphoblastic leukemia.

The chain recombines TRBV20-1 with TRBJ2-7; 7 nucleotides agree with TRBD2. V lost 4 bases and J lost 3; bases outside the gene matches: 12. The CDR3 length is 15 residues. Germline values: CDR1 DFQATT, CDR2 SNEGSKA (reference sequence). CDR3 amino acids: CSATVGAGRNYEQYF. CDR3 coding DNA: TGCAGTGCTACCGTCGGAGCGGGGAGGAACTACGAGCAGTACTTC.

This clonotype was observed a few times. The V gene is TRBV5-6, the J gene TRBJ2-7, with D maybe TRBD2 (5 bases). Germline V gene data show CDR1 as SGHDT and CDR2 as YYEEEE. The CDR3 covers 19 residues. Between the trimmed V and J ends, which lost 0 bases and 3 bases, there was a span of 25 bases. CDR3 DNA sequence: TGTGCCAGCAGCTTGGGGCCAGCGGCGTTATCCCCTTTCTACTACGAGCAGTACTTC. Its protein product is CASSLGPAALSPFYYEQYF.

V and J are TRBV10-3 and TRBJ1-1, with 7 bases that match TRBD1. Germline V gene lookup returns CDR1 ENHRY and CDR2 SYGVKD. J was trimmed by 1 base and V by 6 bases; bases with no gene match: 8. The CDR3 loop spans 15 amino acids. This chain's CDR3 is CAIRSGTVTNTEAFF. CDR3 nucleotides: TGTGCCATCAGGTCCGGGACAGTGACGAACACTGAAGCTTTCTTT.

This clonotype was seen only a few times. The J gene is TRBJ2-7, the V gene TRBV12-3 or TRBV12-4; D is undetermined. Deletions cut 7 bases from V and 0 bases from J, with 13 bases between. CDR3 length equals 14 residues. The CDR3 spells CASTPGLSSYEQYF. The DNA for the CDR3 is TGTGCCAGCACCCCAGGCCTAAGCTCCTACGAGCAGTACTTC.

This clonotype was counted a few times. The chain couples TRBV9 to TRBJ1-3; D remains ambiguous. Germline-derived CDR1 and CDR2 are SGDLS and YYNGEE. There are 17 residues in the CDR3. Trimming left V 4 bases short and J 0 bases short, with 17 bases between. The CDR3 is CASSPQSTRSSGNTIYF. The CDR3 DNA reads TGTGCCAGCAGCCCCCAATCCACTAGAAGCTCTGGAAACACCATATATTTT.

This clonotype was counted only a few times. V gene TRBV5-1 combines with J gene TRBJ2-1; TRBD2 aligns across 8 bases. The length of the CDR3 is 19 residues. The germline V gene has CDR1 SGHRS and CDR2 YFSETQ. J lost 0 bases, V lost 4 bases, and 15 bases had no gene match. The CDR3 DNA follows: TGCGCCAGCAGCGCTACTGGGACTAGGTTTACTGTCTCCTACAATGAGCAGTTCTTC. This encodes CASSATGTRFTVSYNEQFF.

CDR3 in DNA: TGTGCCAGCAGCTTAGGGGGGCCGGGACAGAAGAACACTGAAGCTTTCTTT. Translating it yields CASSLGGPGQKNTEAFF. The chain joins TRBV7-9 to TRBJ1-1; 7 bases agree with TRBD1. Germline CDR1 is SEHNR and CDR2 is FQNEAQ (reference sequence). The junction had 9 bases not matched to a gene; V was cut back by 1 base and J by 1 base. The CDR3 loop spans 17 amino acids.

This clonotype was found a few times. The chain employs TRBV12-3 or TRBV12-4 and TRBJ1-5; D is possibly TRBD1 (5 bases). Trimming stripped 3 bases from V and 8 bases from J, with 14 bases between. This CDR3 has 14 amino acids. As DNA, the CDR3 is TGTGCCAGCAGTTTTTTACTGGGGCAGGAGCCCCAGCATTTT. This translates into CASSFLLGQEPQHF.

This clonotype was seen a few times. This rearrangement joins TRBV6-1 to TRBJ2-1; 9 nucleotides agree with TRBD2. Germline values: CDR1 MNHNS, CDR2 SASEGT. J was trimmed by 5 bases and V by 6 bases; bases with no gene match: 8. This CDR3 contains 15 residues. CDR3 residues: CASRSGLARHNEQFF. The CDR3 DNA follows: TGTGCCAGCAGATCGGGACTAGCCCGTCACAATGAGCAGTTCTTC.

The chain joins TRBV16 to TRBJ2-7; D gene ambiguous. Trimming cost V 2 bases and J 3 bases, with 14 bases left between them. The CDR3 runs 15 residues. Looked up from germline, CDR1 is KGHSY and CDR2 is FQNENV. In DNA, the CDR3 is TGTGCCAGCAGCCAACCCGGAAATAGGTTCTACGAGCAGTACTTC. Translating it yields CASSQPGNRFYEQYF. Based on the CDR3 plus reference TRBV16 and TRBJ2-7, the full variable domain is GEEVAQTPKHLVRGEGQKAKLYCAPIKGHSYVFWYQQVLKNEFKFLISFQNENVFDETGMPKERFSAKCLPNSPCSLEIQATKLEDSAVYFCASSQPGNRFYEQYFGPGTRLTVT.

The chain uses TRBV12-3 or TRBV12-4 and TRBJ2-2, with D uncertain. V was clipped by 5 bases and J by 5 bases, with 12 bases between them. The CDR3 is 14 residues long. As DNA, the CDR3 is TGTGCCAGCAGTCCACCTTGGACGACCGGGGAGCTGTTTTTT. Protein: CASSPPWTTGELFF.

This clonotype was detected a few times. This chain joins TRBV20-1 and TRBJ1-1, with a weak D call TRBD1 (6 bases). Per germline, CDR1 DFQATT and CDR2 SNEGSKA (reference sequence). The CDR3 totals 16 residues. V was shortened by 0 bases and J by 7 bases, with 21 bases between the two germline ends. CDR3 sequence (DNA): TGCAGTGCTAGAGAATTTGGGGGGCGTAGGGGGTTTGAAGCTTTCTTT. Translating it yields CSAREFGGRRGFEAFF.

This clonotype appeared once. This chain uses TRBV5-6 with TRBJ2-7; no clear D gene. Germline values: CDR1 SGHDT, CDR2 YYEEEE. V was trimmed by 4 bases and J by 2 bases, leaving 22 bases between them. The length of the CDR3 is 17 residues. The CDR3 loop reads CASSPPYIRGPTYEQYF. The DNA for the CDR3 is TGTGCCAGCAGCCCGCCTTATATTCGTGGCCCGACCTACGAGCAGTACTTC.